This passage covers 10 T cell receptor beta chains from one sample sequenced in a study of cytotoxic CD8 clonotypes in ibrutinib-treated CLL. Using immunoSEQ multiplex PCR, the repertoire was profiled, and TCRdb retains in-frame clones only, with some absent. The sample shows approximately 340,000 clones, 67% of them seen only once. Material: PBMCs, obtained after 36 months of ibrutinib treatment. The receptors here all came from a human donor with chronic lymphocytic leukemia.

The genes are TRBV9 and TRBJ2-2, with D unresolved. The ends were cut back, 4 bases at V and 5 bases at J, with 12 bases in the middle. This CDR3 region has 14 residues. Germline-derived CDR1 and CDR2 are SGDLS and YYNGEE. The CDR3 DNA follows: TGTGCCAGCAGCCAAGGCTGGGGAACCGGGGAGCTGTTTTTT. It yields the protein CASSQGWGTGELFF.

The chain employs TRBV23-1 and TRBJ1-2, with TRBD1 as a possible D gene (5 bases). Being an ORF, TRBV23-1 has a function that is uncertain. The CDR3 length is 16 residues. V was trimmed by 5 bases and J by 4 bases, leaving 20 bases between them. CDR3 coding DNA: TGCGCCAGCAGTGCCCCGGGGCCAGCGCCCTTCTATGGCTACACCTTC. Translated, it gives CASSAPGPAPFYGYTF.

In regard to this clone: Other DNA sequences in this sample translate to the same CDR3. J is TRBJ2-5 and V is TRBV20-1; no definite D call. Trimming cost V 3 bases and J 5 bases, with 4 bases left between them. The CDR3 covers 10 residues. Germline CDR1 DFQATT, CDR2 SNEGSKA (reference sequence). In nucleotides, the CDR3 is TGCAGTGCTAGGCGTGAGACCCAGTACTTC. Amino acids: CSARRETQYF.

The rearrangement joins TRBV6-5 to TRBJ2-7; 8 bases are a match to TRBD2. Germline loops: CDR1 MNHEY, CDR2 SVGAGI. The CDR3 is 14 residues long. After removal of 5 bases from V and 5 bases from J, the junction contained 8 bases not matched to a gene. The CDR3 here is CASSQAGVIHEQYF. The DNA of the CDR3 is TGTGCCAGCAGTCAAGCGGGAGTGATCCACGAGCAGTACTTC.

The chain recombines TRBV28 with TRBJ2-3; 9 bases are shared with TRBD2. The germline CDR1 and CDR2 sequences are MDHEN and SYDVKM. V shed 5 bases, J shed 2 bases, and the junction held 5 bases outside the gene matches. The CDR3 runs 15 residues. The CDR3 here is CASSPLAGVTDTQYF. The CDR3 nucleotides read TGTGCCAGCAGTCCACTAGCGGGCGTCACAGATACGCAGTATTTT.

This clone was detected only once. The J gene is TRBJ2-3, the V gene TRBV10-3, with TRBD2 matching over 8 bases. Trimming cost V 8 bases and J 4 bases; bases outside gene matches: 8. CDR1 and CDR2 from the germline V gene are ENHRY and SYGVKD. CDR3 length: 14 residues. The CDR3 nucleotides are TGTGCCATCGGGGGTAGCGGGAAGGCAGATACGCAGTATTTT. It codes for CAIGGSGKADTQYF.

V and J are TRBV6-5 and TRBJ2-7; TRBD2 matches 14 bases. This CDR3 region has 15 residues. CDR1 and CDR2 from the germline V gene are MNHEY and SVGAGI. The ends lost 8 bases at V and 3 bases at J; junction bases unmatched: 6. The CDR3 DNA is TGTGCCAGCTCCGGACTAGCGGGAGGACGCTACGAGCAGTACTTC. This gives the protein CASSGLAGGRYEQYF.

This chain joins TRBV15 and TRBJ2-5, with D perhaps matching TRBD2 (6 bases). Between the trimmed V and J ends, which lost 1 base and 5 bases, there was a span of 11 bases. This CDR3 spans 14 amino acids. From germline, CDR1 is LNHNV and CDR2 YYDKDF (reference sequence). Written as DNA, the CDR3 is TGTGCCACCAGCAGAGTGGGGGGATTGGAGACCCAGTACTTC. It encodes CATSRVGGLETQYF.

Here the CDR3 reads CASSPPTISYEQYF. CDR3 DNA: TGTGCCAGCAGCCCGCCGACTATTTCCTACGAGCAGTACTTC. The chain joins TRBV7-8 to TRBJ2-7, with a tentative D call TRBD2 (5 bases). Trimming left V 5 bases short and J 1 base short, with 12 bases between. This CDR3 has 14 residues. The germline gives CDR1 SGHVS, CDR2 FQNEAQ.

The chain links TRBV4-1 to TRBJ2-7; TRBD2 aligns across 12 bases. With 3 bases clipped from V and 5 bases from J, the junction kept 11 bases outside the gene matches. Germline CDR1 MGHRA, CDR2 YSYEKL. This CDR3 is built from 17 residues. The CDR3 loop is CASSHLSGLAGPNEQYF. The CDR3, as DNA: TGCGCCAGCAGCCATCTCTCCGGACTAGCGGGACCCAACGAGCAGTACTTC.